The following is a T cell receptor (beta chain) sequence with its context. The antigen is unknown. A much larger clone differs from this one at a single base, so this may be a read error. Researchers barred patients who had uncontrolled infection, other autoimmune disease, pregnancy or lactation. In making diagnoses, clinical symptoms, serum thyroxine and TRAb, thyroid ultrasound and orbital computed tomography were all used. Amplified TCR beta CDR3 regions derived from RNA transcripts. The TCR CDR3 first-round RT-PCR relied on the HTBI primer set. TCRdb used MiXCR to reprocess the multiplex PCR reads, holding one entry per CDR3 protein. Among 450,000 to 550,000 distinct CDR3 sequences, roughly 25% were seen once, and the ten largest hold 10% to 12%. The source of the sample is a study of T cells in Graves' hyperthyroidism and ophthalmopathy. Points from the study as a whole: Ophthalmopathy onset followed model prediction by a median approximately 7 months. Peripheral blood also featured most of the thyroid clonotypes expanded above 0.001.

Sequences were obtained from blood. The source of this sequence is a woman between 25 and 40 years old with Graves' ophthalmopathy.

CDR3 residues: CASTWTGGDTGELFF. The CDR3 DNA sequence: TGTGCCAGCACTTGGACAGGGGGCGACACCGGGGAGCTGTTTTTT. This chain joins TRBV7-2 and TRBJ2-2; the match to TRBD1 covers 11 bases. J was trimmed by 3 bases and V by 7 bases; bases with no gene match: 4. CDR1 is SGHTA, CDR2 FQGNSA, per germline. The CDR3 totals 15 residues. The full variable domain, in which reference TRBV7-2 and TRBJ2-2 provide the parts outside the CDR3, is GAGVSQSPSNKVTEKGKDVELRCDPISGHTALYWYRQSLGQGLEFLIYFQGNSAPDKSGLPSDRFSAERTGGSVSTLTIQRTQQEDSAVYLCASTWTGGDTGELFFGEGSRLTVL.